The 20 T cell receptor beta chains reported below all come from one sample, sequenced in a study of human T cells and chemical hapten exposure. TCRdb called the RACE reads again in MiXCR, with one record for every CDR3 protein. The data contain about 140,000 distinct CDR3 sequences, approximately 12% of them seen just once; the ten biggest clones take up 1.4%. The time point here: patch test 2, 6 weeks after DPC sensitization. This sample's treatment: therapeutic diphenylcyclopropenone sensitization with weekly scalp DPC. Sample: whole blood, taken in connection with sensitization to the hapten diphenylcyclopropenone (DPC). Receptor source: a woman aged 45-65 years with alopecia areata. Some clones in this sample may be carry-over from other donors' samples.

This clonotype was counted a few times. The chain is built from TRBV4-3 and TRBJ2-6; 7 bases map to TRBD1. This CDR3 is 16 amino acids long. The V gene's germline CDR1 is LGHNA and CDR2 YSLEER. Unmatched junction bases numbered 2, after V lost 1 base and J lost 2 bases. The CDR3, as DNA: TGCGCCAGCAGCCAAGGACAGGGCGCTGGGGCCAACGTCCTGACTTTC. Amino acids: CASSQGQGAGANVLTF.

Ten or more counts support this clonotype. The chain couples TRBV7-6 to TRBJ2-7, with 12 bases identical to TRBD2. The J segment lost 5 bases and the V segment lost 4 bases, leaving 6 bases of the junction unmatched. Germline V gene data show CDR1 as SGHVS and CDR2 as FNYEAQ. The CDR3 has 15 residues. The DNA of the CDR3 is TGTGCCAGCAGCTGGAGACTAGCGGGAGTGCACGAGCAGTACTTC. Translation: CASSWRLAGVHEQYF.

The sample holds a few counts of this clonotype. This chain connects TRBV7-3 to TRBJ2-1; possibly TRBD2 for D (6 bases). Germline V lookup: CDR1 SGHTA, CDR2 FQGTGA. CDR3 length equals 16 residues. The germline V and J ends were trimmed by 5 bases and 9 bases, with 23 bases remaining between them. DNA for the CDR3: TGTGCCAGCAGCCCCCAAGGCGGGCTCCCCGGGAGTGAGCAGTTCTTC. Protein product: CASSPQGGLPGSEQFF.

The CDR3 is CASSSPDRGSHEQYF. The CDR3, as DNA: TGTGCCAGCAGCTCCCCGGACAGGGGGTCCCACGAGCAGTACTTC. The J gene is TRBJ2-7, the V gene TRBV9; the match to TRBD1 covers 10 bases. V was pared by 4 bases and J by 5 bases, with 9 bases of the junction left unmatched. The CDR3 has 15 amino acids. Germline assignment: CDR1 SGDLS and CDR2 YYNGEE.

The chain uses TRBV6-5 and TRBJ2-2; 8 bases are shared with TRBD1. The CDR3 has 13 amino acids. Germline values: CDR1 MNHEY, CDR2 SVGAGI. Trimming at V came to 10 bases and at J to 5 bases, leaving 6 bases not matched to a gene. Written as DNA, the CDR3 is TGTGCCACCCGCAGGGGGCAGACCGGGGAGCTGTTTTTT. It codes for CATRRGQTGELFF.

In this sample, this clonotype turned up a few times. This sequence joins TRBV7-9 and TRBJ2-7, with a weak D call TRBD2 (6 bases). Trimming cost V 7 bases and J 0 bases, with 16 bases left between them. This CDR3 has 15 residues. CDR1 and CDR2 (germline): SEHNR, FQNEAQ (reference sequence). The CDR3 region is CASTPGTPGSYEQYF. The CDR3 DNA reads as TGTGCCAGCACTCCCGGGACTCCCGGCTCCTACGAGCAGTACTTC.

The chain combines TRBV5-1 with TRBJ2-3, with D possibly matching TRBD1 (6 bases). Germline V CDR1 and CDR2: SGHRS, YFSETQ. V lost 0 bases and J 4 bases, leaving 9 bases between the germline ends. The CDR3 extends over 14 amino acids. CDR3 DNA sequence: TGCGCCAGCAGCTTGGACAGGGTGGCAGATACGCAGTATTTT. It codes for CASSLDRVADTQYF.

This clonotype was recorded a few times. V and J are TRBV20-1 and TRBJ1-6; no clear D. Germline loops: CDR1 DFQATT, CDR2 SNEGSKA (reference sequence). The CDR3 is made up of 15 amino acids. Trimming left V 6 bases short and J 4 bases short, with 16 bases between. The CDR3 here is CSAKDSPGYNSPLHF. As DNA, the CDR3 is TGCAGTGCCAAGGACTCGCCGGGATATAATTCACCCCTCCACTTT.

This clonotype was counted a few times. The chain has TRBV20-1 and TRBJ1-5; the match to TRBD1 covers 8 bases. From germline, CDR1 is DFQATT and CDR2 SNEGSKA (reference sequence). Trimming removed 3 bases from V and 0 bases from J; junction bases left unmatched: 7. The CDR3 contains 16 residues. The CDR3 DNA follows: TGCAGTGCTAGCCAGGGGGCGTTCTATAGCAATCAGCCCCAGCATTTT. This sequence encodes CSASQGAFYSNQPQHF.

This clonotype was seen a few times. The chain combines TRBV6-4 with TRBJ2-3; 11 nucleotides line up with TRBD2. The J segment lost 4 bases and the V segment lost 6 bases, leaving 9 bases of the junction unmatched. Germline values: CDR1 MRHNA, CDR2 SNTAGT. The CDR3 runs 16 residues. This chain's CDR3 is CASSDTSGSGADTQYF. CDR3 bases: TGTGCCAGCAGCGACACTAGCGGGAGTGGCGCAGATACGCAGTATTTT.

The chain employs TRBV14 and TRBJ1-1; TRBD1 matches at 8 bases. Germline trimming cut 0 bases from V and 8 bases from J; bases unmatched to any gene: 5. Germline CDR1 reads SGHDN; CDR2 reads FVKESK. This CDR3 is built from 14 residues. The CDR3 sequence is CASSQDWRTGEAFF. In DNA, the CDR3 is TGTGCCAGCAGCCAAGATTGGAGGACAGGGGAAGCTTTCTTT.

The CDR3 spells CAISERAGLSDTEAFF. The CDR3 nucleotides read TGTGCCATCAGTGAGAGGGCAGGGCTAAGCGACACTGAAGCTTTCTTT. The chain joins TRBV10-3 to TRBJ1-1; weak D call: TRBD1 (5 bases). The CDR3 spans 16 residues. Deletions cut 2 bases from V and 3 bases from J, with 16 bases between. Germline V gene sequence: CDR1 ENHRY, CDR2 SYGVKD.

This clonotype has a handful of counts. The chain links TRBV18 to TRBJ2-1; no reliable D call. Trimming shortened V by 4 bases and J by 8 bases, and 18 bases separated the two germline ends. There are 15 residues in the CDR3. Germline-derived CDR1 and CDR2 are KGHSH and LQKENI. CDR3 DNA sequence: TGTGCCAGCTCACACGGACGCCAAAGGTCCGATGAGCAGTTCTTC. This encodes CASSHGRQRSDEQFF.

This chain links TRBV29-1 with TRBJ2-5; D uncertain. The CDR3 has 12 amino acids. V was trimmed by 4 bases and J by 3 bases, leaving 9 bases between them. Germline V lookup: CDR1 SQVTM, CDR2 ANQGSEA. The CDR3 DNA reads as TGCAGCGTTGGAGGCGGAGAAGAGACCCAGTACTTC. Protein: CSVGGGEETQYF.

This chain links TRBV9 with TRBJ2-2; the D is unclear. Germline CDR1 SGDLS, CDR2 YYNGEE. V was pared by 0 bases and J by 7 bases, with 7 bases between. The CDR3 is made up of 13 amino acids. CDR3 coding DNA: TGTGCCAGCAGCGTAGGGAGTTACGGGGAGCTGTTTTTT. It encodes CASSVGSYGELFF. Combining the CDR3 with reference TRBV9 and TRBJ2-2 gives the whole variable domain DSGVTQTPKHLITATGQRVTLRCSPRSGDLSVYWYQQSLDQGLQFLIQYYNGEERAKGNILERFSAQQFPDLHSELNLSSLELGDSALYFCASSVGSYGELFFGEGSRLTVL.

The chain joins TRBV7-2 to TRBJ2-3, with 11 bases that match TRBD2. Germline V gene data show CDR1 as SGHTA and CDR2 as FQGNSA. With 3 bases clipped from V and 2 bases from J, the junction kept 10 bases outside the gene matches. The length of the CDR3 is 18 residues. The CDR3 reads CASSFVPGLAGSTDTQYF. The CDR3 DNA sequence: TGTGCCAGCAGCTTCGTCCCCGGACTAGCGGGTTCCACAGATACGCAGTATTTT. Full variable domain (remainder filled in from reference TRBV7-2 and TRBJ2-3): GAGVSQSPSNKVTEKGKDVELRCDPISGHTALYWYRQSLGQGLEFLIYFQGNSAPDKSGLPSDRFSAERTGGSVSTLTIQRTQQEDSAVYLCASSFVPGLAGSTDTQYFGPGTRLTVL.

In its sample, this clonotype was seen many times. This chain joins TRBV20-1 and TRBJ2-3; possibly TRBD2 for D (6 bases). Per germline, CDR1 DFQATT and CDR2 SNEGSKA (reference sequence). The CDR3 extends over 14 amino acids. Trimming took off 5 bases at V and 6 bases at J, with 18 bases between the two ends. The CDR3 protein is CSAPIAGRPDTQYF. DNA for the CDR3: TGCAGTGCTCCCATAGCAGGGAGGCCGGATACGCAGTATTTT.

This clonotype was found a few times. The rearrangement uses TRBV28 and TRBJ2-3; 7 bases fit TRBD1. The ends lost 10 bases at V and 2 bases at J; junction bases unmatched: 6. CDR1 and CDR2 from the germline V gene are MDHEN and SYDVKM. The CDR3 loop spans 13 amino acids. The CDR3 here is CAITGTDTDTQYF. CDR3 coding DNA: TGTGCCATCACCGGGACAGACACAGATACGCAGTATTTT.

This clonotype has a handful of counts. The chain links TRBV28 to TRBJ1-1, with a tentative D call TRBD1 (5 bases). Trimming stripped 7 bases from V and 1 base from J, with 10 bases between. Germline assignment: CDR1 MDHEN and CDR2 SYDVKM. The CDR3 loop spans 13 amino acids. As DNA, the CDR3 is TGTGCCAGCAATTTGGGACGGAACACTGAAGCTTTCTTT. Protein: CASNLGRNTEAFF.

This clonotype was seen more than once but under ten times. The chain links TRBV18 to TRBJ1-4; 8 positions agree with TRBD1. The V gene's germline CDR1 is KGHSH and CDR2 LQKENI. Trimming took 5 bases from V and 6 from J; bases not matched to a gene: 11. The CDR3 length is 16 residues. CDR3 protein: CASSSYQGARDEKLFF. The CDR3 bases are TGTGCCAGCTCATCTTATCAGGGGGCGCGGGATGAAAAACTGTTTTTT.